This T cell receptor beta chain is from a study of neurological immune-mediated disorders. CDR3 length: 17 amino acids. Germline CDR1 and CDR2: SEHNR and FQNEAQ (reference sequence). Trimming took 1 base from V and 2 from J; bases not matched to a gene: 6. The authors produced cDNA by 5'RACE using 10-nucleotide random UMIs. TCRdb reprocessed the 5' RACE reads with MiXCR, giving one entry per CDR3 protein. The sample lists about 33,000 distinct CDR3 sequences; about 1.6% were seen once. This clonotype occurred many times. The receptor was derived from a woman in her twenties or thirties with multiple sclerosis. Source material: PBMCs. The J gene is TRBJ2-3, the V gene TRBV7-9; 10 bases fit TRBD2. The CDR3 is CASSLGGLAVYTDTQYF. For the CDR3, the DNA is TGTGCCAGCAGCTTAGGCGGACTAGCGGTGTACACAGATACGCAGTATTTT.